A selection of T cell receptor beta chains follows, all from one sample in a study of CD8 T cells in Susac syndrome. TCRdb passed the immunoSEQ multiplex PCR reads through MiXCR, listing each CDR3 protein once. The table shows 75,000 to 80,000 distinct CDR3 sequences, with roughly 94% occurring only once. Specimen: CD8+ T cells from PBMCs. These receptors all stem from a human donor with Susac syndrome. CDR3s include the opening cysteine and the closing phenylalanine or tryptophan. The D gene is left open where the match is weak. Expanded clones are given a class, and other clones once, few, many or no size at all.

clone size: .; D gene: .; J gene: TRBJ1-6; V gene: TRBV20-1; CDR3 protein: CSAAPDSGDTSPLHF; CDR3 DNA: TGCAGTGCTGCCCCAGACTCAGGGGATACTTCACCCCTCCACTTT
clone size: .; D gene: .; J gene: TRBJ2-7; V gene: TRBV28; CDR3 protein: CASSAYEQYF; CDR3 DNA: TGTGCCAGCAGCGCATACGAGCAGTACTTC
clone size: once; D gene: .; J gene: TRBJ2-2; V gene: TRBV6-2/TRBV6-3; CDR3 protein: CASSYYPGGRGELFF; CDR3 DNA: TGTGCCAGCAGTTACTATCCGGGCGGTCGTGGGGAGCTGTTTTTT
clone size: .; D gene: TRBD1; J gene: TRBJ2-1; V gene: TRBV3-1; CDR3 protein: CASSQDWEVIGTGNDEQFF; CDR3 DNA: TGTGCCAGCAGCCAAGATTGGGAAGTAATAGGGACAGGGAATGATGAGCAGTTCTTC
clone size: once; D gene: TRBD1; J gene: TRBJ1-2; V gene: TRBV5-1; CDR3 protein: CASSLSQARGTGGYTF; CDR3 DNA: TGCGCCAGCAGCTTGTCCCAAGCTCGCGGGACAGGGGGCTACACCTTC
clone size: .; D gene: TRBD2; J gene: TRBJ2-3; V gene: TRBV27; CDR3 protein: CTTGGRTDTQYF; CDR3 DNA: TGTACAACGGGGGGACGCACAGATACGCAGTATTTT
clone size: .; D gene: TRBD2; J gene: TRBJ2-7; V gene: TRBV15; CDR3 protein: CATSREAGVNYEQYF; CDR3 DNA: TGTGCCACCAGCAGAGAAGCGGGGGTTAACTACGAGCAGTACTTC
clone size: .; D gene: .; J gene: TRBJ1-6; V gene: TRBV9; CDR3 protein: CASSVGERNSPLHF; CDR3 DNA: TGTGCCAGCAGCGTAGGGGAGAGAAATTCACCCCTCCACTTT
clone size: .; D gene: TRBD2; J gene: TRBJ2-1; V gene: TRBV19; CDR3 protein: CASMDSGGYNEQFF; CDR3 DNA: TGTGCCAGTATGGATAGCGGGGGGTACAATGAGCAGTTCTTC
clone size: .; D gene: .; J gene: TRBJ2-6; V gene: TRBV7-3; CDR3 protein: CASSPYLAGANVLTF; CDR3 DNA: TGTGCCAGCAGCCCTTACCTGGCTGGGGCCAACGTCCTGACTTTC
clone size: .; D gene: .; J gene: TRBJ2-2; V gene: TRBV9; CDR3 protein: CASSPPTNTGELFF; CDR3 DNA: TGTGCCAGCAGCCCCCCCACGAACACCGGGGAGCTGTTTTTT
clone size: .; D gene: TRBD1; J gene: TRBJ2-2; V gene: TRBV9; CDR3 protein: CASSVRDRGYTGELFF; CDR3 DNA: TGTGCCAGCAGCGTCAGGGACAGGGGTTACACCGGGGAGCTGTTTTTT
clone size: .; D gene: TRBD2; J gene: TRBJ2-5; V gene: TRBV7-9; CDR3 protein: CASSTPGLAGGEETQYF; CDR3 DNA: TGTGCCAGCAGCACTCCGGGACTAGCGGGGGGAGAGGAGACCCAGTACTTC
clone size: .; D gene: TRBD1; J gene: TRBJ1-1; V gene: TRBV24-1; CDR3 protein: CATRDRGGIEAFF; CDR3 DNA: TGTGCCACCAGGGACAGGGGAGGAATTGAAGCTTTCTTT
clone size: .; D gene: TRBD2; J gene: TRBJ2-2; V gene: TRBV28; CDR3 protein: CASSLSGAGGQRTGELFF; CDR3 DNA: TGTGCCAGCAGTTTATCAGGCGCGGGGGGCCAGCGGACCGGGGAGCTGTTTTTT
clone size: .; D gene: TRBD2; J gene: TRBJ2-5; V gene: TRBV5-1; CDR3 protein: CASSPPGGLAVETQYF; CDR3 DNA: TGCGCCAGCAGCCCCCCTGGAGGACTAGCGGTAGAGACCCAGTACTTC
clone size: once; D gene: .; J gene: TRBJ1-6; V gene: TRBV11-2; CDR3 protein: CASSHTAPGPNSPLHF; CDR3 DNA: TGTGCCAGCAGCCACACAGCGCCGGGGCCAAATTCACCCCTCCACTTT
clone size: .; D gene: .; J gene: TRBJ2-5; V gene: TRBV3-1; CDR3 protein: CASSQGLPRETQYF; CDR3 DNA: TGTGCCAGCAGCCAGGGATTACCTCGGGAGACCCAGTACTTC
clone size: .; D gene: TRBD1; J gene: TRBJ2-1; V gene: TRBV14; CDR3 protein: CASRHYRGQVHEQFF; CDR3 DNA: TGTGCCAGCAGACATTACAGGGGCCAGGTTCATGAGCAGTTCTTC
clone size: .; D gene: .; J gene: TRBJ2-1; V gene: TRBV10-3; CDR3 protein: CAISGGDSSYNEQFF; CDR3 DNA: TGTGCCATCAGTGGAGGCGACTCCTCCTACAATGAGCAGTTCTTC
clone size: once; D gene: TRBD1; J gene: TRBJ1-2; V gene: TRBV11-2; CDR3 protein: CASTSTRDRGYGYTF; CDR3 DNA: TGTGCCAGCACCAGTACCCGGGACAGGGGGTATGGCTACACCTTC
clone size: once; D gene: .; J gene: TRBJ1-4; V gene: TRBV2; CDR3 protein: CASTPDGSRGEKLFF; CDR3 DNA: TGTGCCAGCACTCCCGACGGATCCCGTGGTGAAAAACTGTTTTTT
clone size: once; D gene: .; J gene: TRBJ1-1; V gene: TRBV12-3/TRBV12-4; CDR3 protein: CASSFWGTDLNTEAFF; CDR3 DNA: TGTGCCAGCAGTTTTTGGGGGACGGACCTGAACACTGAAGCTTTCTTT
clone size: .; D gene: .; J gene: TRBJ1-2; V gene: TRBV3-1; CDR3 protein: CASSQDVWEGDGYTF; CDR3 DNA: TGTGCCAGCAGCCAAGATGTCTGGGAAGGGGATGGCTACACCTTC
clone size: once; D gene: .; J gene: TRBJ2-7; V gene: TRBV7-9; CDR3 protein: CAWARGTYEQYF; CDR3 DNA: TGTGCTTGGGCCCGGGGGACCTACGAGCAGTACTTC
clone size: .; D gene: .; J gene: TRBJ2-2; V gene: TRBV9; CDR3 protein: CASTRNRATGELFF; CDR3 DNA: TGTGCCAGCACACGCAACAGGGCCACCGGGGAGCTGTTTTTT
clone size: .; D gene: .; J gene: TRBJ2-1; V gene: TRBV6-4; CDR3 protein: CASTPRAGAADEQFF; CDR3 DNA: TGTGCCAGCACCCCGAGGGCGGGGGCCGCCGATGAGCAGTTCTTC
clone size: .; D gene: .; J gene: TRBJ1-5; V gene: TRBV12-3/TRBV12-4; CDR3 protein: CASSSLKEGDTQPQHF; CDR3 DNA: TGTGCCAGCTCCTCCTTGAAAGAAGGGGATACCCAGCCCCAGCATTTT
clone size: .; D gene: .; J gene: TRBJ1-5; V gene: TRBV19; CDR3 protein: CASSTGYDSNQPQHF; CDR3 DNA: TGTGCCAGTAGCACAGGGTACGATAGCAATCAGCCCCAGCATTTT